A selection of T cell receptor beta chains follows, all from one sample in a study of blood T cell repertoires in COVID-19. Sequencing used immunoSEQ multiplex PCR; TCRdb keeps in-frame clones, though not all of them. The sample lists 300,000 to 400,000 clones; approximately 90% were seen once. The material sequenced was PBMCs or T cells enriched from blood (not recorded which). These receptors came from a woman in her thirties with acute COVID-19. Each CDR3 is given with its conserved first and last residue. A D gene is named only where the DNA matches it firmly. Clone sizes are given selectively: once, few, many, or a class where the clone is expanded.

NA	TRBV6-5	TRBD1	TRBJ2-3	CASRRDRFTLDTQYF	TGTGCCAGCAGAAGGGACAGGTTCACTCTAGATACGCAGTATTTT
NA	TRBV2	NA	TRBJ2-2	CASNDRAGEGTGELFF	TGTGCCAGCAACGATCGGGCAGGGGAGGGCACCGGGGAGCTGTTTTTT
NA	TRBV4-3	NA	TRBJ2-2	CASSPSMAAGELFF	TGCGCCAGCAGCCCCTCGATGGCTGCCGGGGAGCTGTTTTTT
NA	TRBV5-6	TRBD1	TRBJ1-1	CASSLSGTGNTEAFF	TGTGCCAGCAGCCTATCCGGGACAGGGAACACTGAAGCTTTCTTT
NA	TRBV30	NA	TRBJ1-1	CACIIRRGGTEAFF	TGTGCCTGTATAATCCGCAGAGGGGGCACTGAAGCTTTCTTT
NA	TRBV6-2/TRBV6-3	NA	TRBJ2-7	CASSSVTGLHEQYF	TGTGCCAGCAGCTCCGTAACAGGGCTCCACGAGCAGTACTTC
NA	TRBV30	NA	TRBJ1-6	CAWTVDSYNSPLHF	TGTGCCTGGACCGTTGACAGCTATAATTCACCCCTCCACTTT
once	TRBV5-1	NA	TRBJ2-6	CASSLVVQGVTGANVLTF	TGCGCCAGCAGCTTGGTGGTACAGGGTGTGACTGGGGCCAACGTCCTGACTTTC
NA	TRBV9	NA	TRBJ2-2	CASSVGGETNTGELFF	TGTGCCAGCAGCGTAGGCGGGGAGACGAACACCGGGGAGCTGTTTTTT
NA	TRBV9	NA	TRBJ2-6	CASSVVGRVDSGANVLTF	TGTGCCAGCAGCGTAGTAGGCCGGGTGGACTCTGGGGCCAACGTCCTGACTTTC
NA	TRBV18	NA	TRBJ2-2	CASSPVTNTGELFF	TGTGCCAGCTCACCCGTGACAAACACCGGGGAGCTGTTTTTT
NA	TRBV5-6	NA	TRBJ1-1	CASSLGPSGTEAFF	TGTGCCAGCAGCTTGGGCCCGTCGGGCACTGAAGCTTTCTTT
NA	TRBV27	NA	TRBJ1-2	CASSFKRGGGYTF	TGTGCCAGCAGTTTTAAAAGGGGAGGGGGCTACACCTTC
NA	TRBV6-5	NA	TRBJ1-1	CASSYSRVGTEAFF	TGTGCCAGCAGTTACTCGAGGGTTGGGACTGAAGCTTTCTTT
NA	TRBV6-2/TRBV6-3	TRBD1	TRBJ1-1	CASTPDRAGITEAFF	TGTGCCAGCACCCCAGACAGGGCGGGAATCACTGAAGCTTTCTTT
NA	TRBV29-1	NA	TRBJ1-2	CSSRGSNYGYTF	TGCAGCAGCAGGGGTAGTAACTATGGCTACACCTTC
NA	TRBV5-5	NA	TRBJ1-5	CASSPQGSQPQHF	TGTGCCAGCAGCCCACAGGGTAGCCAGCCCCAGCATTTT
NA	TRBV24-1	NA	TRBJ1-6	CATSDIRRYNSPLHF	TGTGCCACCAGTGATATTCGGCGGTATAATTCACCCCTCCACTTT
NA	TRBV14	NA	TRBJ1-2	CASSQYSNYGYTF	TGTGCCAGCAGCCAATATTCTAACTATGGCTACACCTTC
NA	TRBV30	NA	TRBJ1-3	CAWNYGSSGNTIYF	TGTGCCTGGAACTATGGGAGTTCTGGAAACACCATATATTTT
NA	TRBV7-8	NA	TRBJ1-2	CASSLSSANYGYTF	TGTGCCAGCAGCTTAAGCTCGGCTAACTATGGCTACACCTTC
NA	TRBV5-6	TRBD1	TRBJ1-1	CASSLGQGRRTEAFF	TGTGCCAGCAGCTTGGGACAGGGGAGGAGAACTGAAGCTTTCTTT
once	TRBV3-1/TRBV3-2	NA	TRBJ1-5	CASSLGGPGNQPQHF	TGTGCCAGCAGCCTAGGGGGTCCTGGGAATCAGCCCCAGCATTTT
NA	TRBV7-2	NA	TRBJ2-1	CASSLVIMADFYNEQFF	TGTGCCAGCAGCTTAGTTATAATGGCAGACTTCTACAATGAGCAGTTCTTC
NA	TRBV7-3	TRBD2	TRBJ2-2	CASSYRAGVGELFF	TGTGCCAGCAGCTATAGGGCGGGAGTCGGGGAGCTGTTTTTT
NA	TRBV30	TRBD1	TRBJ1-1	CAWSGPRDRGGTEAFF	TGTGCCTGGAGTGGCCCCCGGGACAGGGGGGGGACTGAAGCTTTCTTT
NA	TRBV24-1	NA	TRBJ2-2	CATSEAGVDTGELFF	TGTGCCACCAGTGAAGCAGGGGTCGACACCGGGGAGCTGTTTTTT
NA	TRBV10-3	NA	TRBJ2-7	CASKGTNPGGEQYF	TGTGCCTCTAAGGGGACAAACCCCGGTGGAGAGCAGTACTTC
NA	TRBV19	NA	TRBJ1-5	CASSIEGDQPQHF	TGTGCCAGTAGTATAGAGGGCGATCAGCCCCAGCATTTT